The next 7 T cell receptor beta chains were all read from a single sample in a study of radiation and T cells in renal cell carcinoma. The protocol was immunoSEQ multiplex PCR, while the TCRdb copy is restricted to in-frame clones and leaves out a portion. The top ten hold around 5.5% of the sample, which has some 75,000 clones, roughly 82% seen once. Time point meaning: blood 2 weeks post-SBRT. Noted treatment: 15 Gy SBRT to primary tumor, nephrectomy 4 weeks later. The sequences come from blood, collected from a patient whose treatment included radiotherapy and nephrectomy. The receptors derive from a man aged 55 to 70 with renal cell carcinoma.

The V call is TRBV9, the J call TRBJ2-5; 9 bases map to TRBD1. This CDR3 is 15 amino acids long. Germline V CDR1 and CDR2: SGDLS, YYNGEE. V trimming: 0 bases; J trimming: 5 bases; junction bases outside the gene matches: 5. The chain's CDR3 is CASSVEGQGTETQYF. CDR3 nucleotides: TGTGCCAGCAGCGTAGAGGGACAGGGAACGGAGACCCAGTACTTC. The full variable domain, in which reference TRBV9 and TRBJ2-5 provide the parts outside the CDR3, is DSGVTQTPKHLITATGQRVTLRCSPRSGDLSVYWYQQSLDQGLQFLIQYYNGEERAKGNILERFSAQQFPDLHSELNLSSLELGDSALYFCASSVEGQGTETQYFGPGTRLLVL.

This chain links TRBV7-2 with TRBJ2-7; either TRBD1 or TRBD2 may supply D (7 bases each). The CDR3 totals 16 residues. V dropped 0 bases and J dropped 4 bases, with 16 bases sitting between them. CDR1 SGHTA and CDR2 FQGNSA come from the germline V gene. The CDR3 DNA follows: TGTGCCAGCAGCTTAGCCCCAGGGGGGGTTCAATACGAGCAGTACTTC. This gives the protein CASSLAPGGVQYEQYF.

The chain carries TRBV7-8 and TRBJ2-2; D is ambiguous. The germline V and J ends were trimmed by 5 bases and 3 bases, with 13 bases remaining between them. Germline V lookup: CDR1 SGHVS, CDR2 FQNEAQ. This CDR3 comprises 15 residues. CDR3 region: CASSPGVSYTGELFF. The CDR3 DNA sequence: TGTGCCAGCAGCCCCGGAGTGTCTTACACCGGGGAGCTGTTTTTT.

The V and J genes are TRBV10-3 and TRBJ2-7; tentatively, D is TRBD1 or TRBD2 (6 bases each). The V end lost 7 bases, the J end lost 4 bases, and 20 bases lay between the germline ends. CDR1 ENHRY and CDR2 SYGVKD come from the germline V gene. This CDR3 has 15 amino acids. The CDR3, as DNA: TGTGCCATCACCTCTTCGGACGGGGGCAGGTACGAGCAGTACTTC. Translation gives CAITSSDGGRYEQYF.

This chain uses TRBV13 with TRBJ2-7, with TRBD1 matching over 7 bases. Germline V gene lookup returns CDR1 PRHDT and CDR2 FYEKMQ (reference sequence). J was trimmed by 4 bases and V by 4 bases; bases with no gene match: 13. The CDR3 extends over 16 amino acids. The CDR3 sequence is CASSSTTTDRNYEQYF. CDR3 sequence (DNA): TGTGCCAGCAGCTCCACCACCACGGACAGGAATTACGAGCAGTACTTC.

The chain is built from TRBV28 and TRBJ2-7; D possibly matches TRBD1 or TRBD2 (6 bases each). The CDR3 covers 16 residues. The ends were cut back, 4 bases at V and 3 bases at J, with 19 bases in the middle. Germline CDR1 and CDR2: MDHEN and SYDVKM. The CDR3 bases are TGTGCCAGCAGTTCTCCTGCCGGGGGACAATTCTACGAGCAGTACTTC. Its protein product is CASSSPAGGQFYEQYF.

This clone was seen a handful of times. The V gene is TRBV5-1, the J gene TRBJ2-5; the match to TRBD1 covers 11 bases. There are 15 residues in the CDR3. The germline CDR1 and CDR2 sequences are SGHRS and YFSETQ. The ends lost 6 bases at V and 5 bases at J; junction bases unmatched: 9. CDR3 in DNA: TGCGCCAGCAACCCCGGGACAGGGGGTATGGAGACCCAGTACTTC. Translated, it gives CASNPGTGGMETQYF.